These 29 T cell receptor beta chains share one sample of origin, sequenced in a study of blood T cell repertoires in COVID-19. This table comes from immunoSEQ multiplex PCR, and its TCRdb copy is limited to in-frame clones, with some not included. The sample yields 200,000 to 250,000 clones, 70% to 90% seen once. The material sequenced was peripheral blood. All receptors come from a woman aged 65 to 85 with active or convalescent COVID-19.

The chain recombines TRBV19 with TRBJ2-1; 16 positions match TRBD2. This CDR3 contains 18 residues. Trimming at V came to 4 bases and at J to 2 bases, leaving 5 bases not matched to a gene. Germline V gene lookup returns CDR1 LNHDA and CDR2 SQIVND (reference sequence). CDR3 in amino acids: CASSKGLAGGRTYNEQFF. CDR3 bases: TGTGCCAGTAGTAAGGGACTAGCGGGGGGGAGGACCTACAATGAGCAGTTCTTC.

This sequence joins TRBV6-5 and TRBJ2-4; perhaps TRBD1 as D (6 bases). The CDR3 is made up of 15 amino acids. Trimming took off 0 bases at V and 6 bases at J, with 12 bases between the two ends. The V gene's germline CDR1 is MNHEY and CDR2 SVGAGI. CDR3 loop: CASSYSLDSINIQYF. The DNA of the CDR3 is TGTGCCAGCAGTTACTCCCTGGACAGCATAAACATTCAGTACTTC.

The V gene is TRBV7-9, the J gene TRBJ1-2; possible D gene TRBD1, 6 bases. V lost 2 bases to trimming and J lost 2 bases, with 18 bases between them. Germline lookup yields CDR1 SEHNR and CDR2 FQNEAQ (reference sequence). The CDR3 totals 17 residues. Here the CDR3 reads CASSLQTPITGNYGYTF. The DNA for the CDR3 is TGTGCCAGCAGCTTACAAACTCCGATTACAGGGAACTATGGCTACACCTTC.

This clone was observed a single time. The CDR3 DNA follows: TGTGCTTCGGGGGAATCGCATTCACCCCTCCACTTT. Its translation: CASGESHSPLHF. The chain couples TRBV7-9 to TRBJ1-6; perhaps TRBD1 as D (5 bases). The CDR3 contains 12 residues. Germline-derived CDR1 and CDR2 are SEHNR and FQNEAQ (reference sequence).

The chain recombines TRBV19 with TRBJ2-1, with 12 bases matching TRBD2. This CDR3 has 15 amino acids. Losses at the gene ends were 5 bases for V and 4 bases for J; bases not matched to a gene: 3. Germline V gives CDR1 LNHDA, CDR2 SQIVND (reference sequence). CDR3 residues: CASSLGLAGYNEQFF. The DNA of the CDR3 is TGTGCCAGTAGTTTAGGACTAGCGGGGTACAATGAGCAGTTCTTC.

In this sample, this clone turned up once. J is TRBJ2-5 and V is TRBV2; TRBD1 matches 7 bases. Germline loops: CDR1 SNHLY, CDR2 FYNNEI. CDR3 length: 13 amino acids. J lost 4 bases, V lost 6 bases, and 5 bases had no gene match. CDR3 sequence (DNA): TGTGCCAGCAGAGCTACAGGGGTAGAGACCCAGTACTTC. Amino acid sequence: CASRATGVETQYF. The complete variable domain, with remaining parts taken from reference TRBV2 and TRBJ2-5, reads EPEVTQTPSHQVTQMGQEVILRCVPISNHLYFYWYRQILGQKVEFLVSFYNNEISEKSEIFDDQFSVERPDGSNFTLKIRSTKLEDSAMYFCASRATGVETQYFGPGTRLLVL.

This clone was found once. The V and J genes are TRBV11-3 and TRBJ2-5; D remains ambiguous. CDR3 length: 12 amino acids. From germline, CDR1 is SGHNT and CDR2 YENEEA. V was trimmed by 9 bases and J by 0 bases, leaving 8 bases between them. The CDR3 coding sequence is TGTGCCAGACTCACGGACCAAGAGACCCAGTACTTC. This encodes CARLTDQETQYF.

The rearrangement uses TRBV5-1 and TRBJ2-1; 15 bases match TRBD2. The germline V gene encodes CDR1 SGHRS and CDR2 YFSETQ. The ends lost 7 bases at V and 0 bases at J; junction bases unmatched: 11. This CDR3 is 19 amino acids long. The CDR3 bases are TGCGCCAGCGGTGGACAGGGGACTAGCGGGAGGCCCTCCTACAATGAGCAGTTCTTC. Translated, it gives CASGGQGTSGRPSYNEQFF.

This chain links TRBV7-9 with TRBJ1-4; D gene unclear. This CDR3 region has 15 residues. The ends were cut back, 1 base at V and 8 bases at J, with 14 bases in the middle. Germline loops: CDR1 SEHNR, CDR2 FQNEAQ (reference sequence). This chain's CDR3 is CASSLGRAGGEKLFF. In DNA, the CDR3 is TGTGCCAGCAGCTTAGGGCGCGCCGGAGGAGAAAAACTGTTTTTT.

This clone was counted once. The V call is TRBV3-1 (or the pseudogene TRBV3-2), the J call TRBJ2-5, with 7 bases identical to TRBD1. The trim removed 3 bases at V and 4 bases at J, leaving 8 bases unmatched. The CDR3 has 15 residues. The germline V gene encodes CDR1 LGHDT and CDR2 YNNKEL (reference sequence). CDR3: CASSQRQGPRETQYF. The CDR3 DNA reads TGTGCCAGCAGCCAGCGACAGGGACCACGAGAGACCCAGTACTTC.

The sample holds a few counts of this clone. The chain recombines TRBV7-2 with TRBJ2-1; D is uncertain. In germline, CDR1 is SGHTA, CDR2 FQGNSA. Trimming cost V 0 bases and J 10 bases, with 16 bases left between them. The CDR3 is 15 residues long. The chain's CDR3 is CASSLASYPSEEQFF. In DNA form, the CDR3 reads TGTGCCAGCAGCTTAGCGAGTTACCCCTCGGAGGAGCAGTTCTTC.

V is TRBV3-1 (or the pseudogene TRBV3-2) and J is TRBJ2-1; D gene unclear. CDR1 is LGHDT, CDR2 YNNKEL, per germline (reference sequence). The CDR3 runs 12 residues. Trimming took off 4 bases at V and 11 bases at J, with 12 bases between the two ends. The CDR3 DNA is TGTGCCAGCAGCCTGCCCGGTCCCCAGCAGTTCTTC. This encodes CASSLPGPQQFF.

This chain uses TRBV24-1 with TRBJ2-2; the D gene is possibly TRBD2 (7 bases). Per germline, CDR1 KGHDR and CDR2 SFDVKD. The CDR3 contains 13 residues. Trimming stripped 10 bases from V and 6 bases from J, with 14 bases between. The DNA for the CDR3 is TGTGCCACAGCGGGACACCCTCCCGGGGAGCTGTTTTTT. Translated, it gives CATAGHPPGELFF.

The V gene is TRBV5-5, the J gene TRBJ1-2, with a weak D call TRBD1 (5 bases). In germline, CDR1 is SGHKS, CDR2 YYEKEE (reference sequence). The V gene lost 1 base and the J gene lost 8 bases, with 12 bases spanning the gap. The CDR3 spans 13 residues. DNA of the CDR3: TGTGCCAGCAGCTTGTGGCAGGGTAGGGGCTACACCTTC. This gives the protein CASSLWQGRGYTF.

This clone was seen only once. The chain has TRBV21-1 and TRBJ1-1; the D call in the table, TRBD1, was not verified against the DNA. TRBV21-1 is classified as a pseudogene. CDR3 length equals 16 residues. CDR3 sequence (DNA): TGTGCCAGCTTTCCCGGGACAGGGTTTTTGTACACTGAAGCTTTCTTT. Translating gives CASFPGTGFLYTEAFF.

The chain couples TRBV28 to TRBJ2-7; D perhaps matches TRBD2 (6 bases). Germline lookup yields CDR1 MDHEN and CDR2 SYDVKM. Trimming shortened V by 1 base and J by 7 bases, and 17 bases separated the two germline ends. CDR3 length: 15 residues. This CDR3 reads CASSLSGGSASEQYF. CDR3 DNA: TGTGCCAGCAGTTTATCTGGGGGGAGCGCGAGTGAGCAGTACTTC.

The chain has TRBV29-1 and TRBJ1-2, with D possibly being TRBD1 (6 bases). Germline CDR1 is SQVTM and CDR2 is ANQGSEA. The CDR3 loop spans 13 amino acids. With 1 base removed from V and 4 bases from J, the gap between germline ends came to 10 bases. CDR3 sequence: CSVEGGLGYGYTF. The CDR3 DNA sequence: TGCAGCGTTGAAGGGGGGCTCGGCTATGGCTACACCTTC.

The CDR3 reads CASSLDEGQGNTEAFF. The CDR3 DNA follows: TGTGCCAGCAGCTTAGACGAAGGACAGGGGAACACTGAAGCTTTCTTT. The genes are TRBV7-9 and TRBJ1-1; TRBD1 matches at 8 bases. This CDR3 has 16 residues. The junction had 5 bases not matched to a gene; V was cut back by 1 base and J by 1 base. Germline loops: CDR1 SEHNR, CDR2 FQNEAQ (reference sequence).

This rearrangement joins TRBV18 to TRBJ1-3; 7 bases are a match to TRBD1. Germline V CDR1 and CDR2: KGHSH, LQKENI. This CDR3 region has 16 residues. V lost 8 bases to trimming and J lost 0 bases; unmatched junction nucleotides: 10. The CDR3 DNA sequence: TGTGCCAGCCGCCCCGAGGGGGCATACTCTGGAAACACCATATATTTT. Its protein product is CASRPEGAYSGNTIYF.

The chain combines TRBV6-4 with TRBJ2-3; D is possibly TRBD1 (7 bases). CDR1 is MRHNA, CDR2 SNTAGT, per germline. This CDR3 contains 15 residues. Trimming pared 3 bases from V and 2 bases from J, leaving 12 bases between. DNA of the CDR3: TGTGCCAGCAGTGAACGCAGGGGGGACACAGATACGCAGTATTTT. Translating gives CASSERRGDTDTQYF.

The chain carries TRBV10-3 and TRBJ2-7; 8 bases are a match to TRBD1. CDR1 and CDR2 from the germline V gene are ENHRY and SYGVKD. The CDR3 sequence is 13 residues long. After removal of 8 bases from V and 4 bases from J, the junction contained 7 bases not matched to a gene. CDR3 in DNA: TGTGCCATCCGACGGACAGGGAAATACGAGCAGTACTTC. It yields the protein CAIRRTGKYEQYF.

The chain combines TRBV5-5 with TRBJ1-2, with 7 bases that match TRBD1. There are 15 residues in the CDR3. Germline CDR1 is SGHKS and CDR2 is YYEKEE (reference sequence). The V segment lost 4 bases and the J segment 7 bases; nucleotides outside the gene matches: 13. The CDR3 nucleotides are TGTGCCAGCAGCCACCTGGGGCAGGGGGTTAGTGGCTACACCTTC. Its protein product is CASSHLGQGVSGYTF.

V and J are TRBV7-9 and TRBJ1-4; possible D gene TRBD1, 5 bases. V was pared by 2 bases and J by 8 bases, with 12 bases between. CDR3 length: 14 residues. CDR1 and CDR2 (germline): SEHNR, FQNEAQ (reference sequence). The CDR3 nucleotides read TGTGCCAGCAGCTTACTGGCAGGGAACGAAAAACTGTTTTTT. Its protein is CASSLLAGNEKLFF.

The chain carries TRBV11-3 and TRBJ2-6, with D possibly TRBD1 on 7 matching bases. Germline CDR1 SGHNT, CDR2 YENEEA. Trimming took off 5 bases at V and 4 bases at J, with 15 bases between the two ends. The CDR3 covers 16 residues. The CDR3 sequence: CASSRGGGSGANVLTF. The CDR3 nucleotides are TGTGCCAGCAGCCGTGGAGGGGGCAGCGGGGCCAACGTCCTGACTTTC.

This clone was seen only a few times. The V gene is TRBV29-1, the J gene TRBJ2-1; tentatively, D is TRBD2 (6 bases). CDR3 length equals 15 residues. V was shortened by 4 bases and J by 6 bases, with 19 bases between the two germline ends. Germline V lookup: CDR1 SQVTM, CDR2 ANQGSEA. DNA for the CDR3: TGCAGCGTTGGCTATTATGCGGGAAAGACCAATGAGCAGTTCTTC. Its translation: CSVGYYAGKTNEQFF.

This chain joins TRBV28 and TRBJ1-5, with 10 positions matching TRBD1. CDR1 and CDR2 from the germline V gene are MDHEN and SYDVKM. CDR3 length: 18 residues. V lost 3 bases to trimming and J lost 0 bases; unmatched junction nucleotides: 8. The CDR3 sequence: CASSLGGQGRYSNQPQHF. In DNA form, the CDR3 reads TGTGCCAGCAGTTTGGGGGGACAGGGGAGATATAGCAATCAGCCCCAGCATTTT.

The V gene is TRBV28, the J gene TRBJ2-7, with 8 bases matching TRBD2. The germline V gene has CDR1 MDHEN and CDR2 SYDVKM. The CDR3 runs 15 residues. The ends lost 4 bases at V and 2 bases at J; junction bases unmatched: 7. CDR3 coding DNA: TGTGCCAGCAGTTCCGGGCGGGAGGCCCCCTACGAGCAGTACTTC. It specifies CASSSGREAPYEQYF.

V gene TRBV5-1 combines with J gene TRBJ2-7, with TRBD1 identical over 8 bases. CDR3 length: 14 residues. The V gene end was trimmed by 6 bases and the J gene end by 4 bases; junction bases not matched to a gene: 9. CDR1 is SGHRS and CDR2 is YFSETQ in the germline V gene. CDR3 coding DNA: TGCGCCAGCAAACTCGGACAGGGTGTTTACGAGCAGTACTTC. Amino acid sequence: CASKLGQGVYEQYF.

The V gene is TRBV7-2, the J gene TRBJ2-3, with TRBD1 identical over 8 bases. This CDR3 is built from 14 residues. Germline V gene lookup returns CDR1 SGHTA and CDR2 FQGNSA. V lost 7 bases, J lost 3 bases, and 6 bases stayed unmatched. CDR3 region: CASKPGQVTDTQYF. For the CDR3, the DNA is TGTGCCAGCAAACCGGGACAGGTAACAGATACGCAGTATTTT.